Below are 15 T cell receptor beta chains sequenced from a single sample in a study of cytomegalovirus exposure and HLA in healthy donors (dated 2017 in TCRdb). The method was the immunoSEQ multiplex PCR assay. For the multiplex PCR, a mixture combining 60 forward primers for TCR Vbeta segments and 13 reverse primers for TCR Jbeta segments was used. TCRdb mirrors the immuneACCESS table, restricted to in-frame sequences. Some clones are absent from its copies; in checked studies, under half trace to an unresolved V gene, and the reason for the others is unknown. Within this sample are 250,000 to 350,000 clones, with about 66% of them counted one time only. Jointly, the top ten make up 2% to 2.5% of the sample. The sample comprised PBMCs. Receptors originate from a female donor in good health and CMV-seronegative.

The V call is TRBV7-9, the J call TRBJ2-2, with D hard to call. Trimming took off 5 bases at V and 6 bases at J, with 10 bases between the two ends. The CDR3 has 13 residues. CDR1 SEHNR and CDR2 FQNEAQ come from the germline V gene (reference sequence). The chain's CDR3 is CASSVHGSGELFF. The CDR3 DNA sequence: TGTGCCAGCAGCGTCCACGGGTCCGGGGAGCTGTTTTTT.

The chain uses TRBV11-3 and TRBJ2-1, with D perhaps TRBD1 (6 bases). V was shortened by 5 bases and J by 2 bases, with 16 bases between the two germline ends. The germline V gene encodes CDR1 SGHNT and CDR2 YENEEA. The CDR3 has 16 amino acids. Here the CDR3 DNA reads TGTGCCAGCAGCCTTAGGACAGCGAGTCCCTACAATGAGCAGTTCTTC. This gives the protein CASSLRTASPYNEQFF. Looking up the rest from reference TRBV11-3 and TRBJ2-1 gives the full variable domain: EAGVVQSPRYKIIEKKQPVAFWCNPISGHNTLYWYLQNLGQGPELLIRYENEEAVDDSQLPKDRFSAERLKGVDSTLKIQPAELGDSAVYLCASSLRTASPYNEQFFGPGTRLTVL.

This clone has only a few counts. The chain recombines TRBV9 with TRBJ2-3; perhaps TRBD2 as D (6 bases). V was pared by 0 bases and J by 4 bases, with 12 bases between. Looked up from germline, CDR1 is SGDLS and CDR2 is YYNGEE. The CDR3 length is 15 residues. The CDR3 DNA follows: TGTGCCAGCAGCGTAGTCGGAGGGTACGCAGATACGCAGTATTTT. Translated: CASSVVGGYADTQYF. The variable domain in full, with the rest retrieved from reference TRBV9 and TRBJ2-3, is DSGVTQTPKHLITATGQRVTLRCSPRSGDLSVYWYQQSLDQGLQFLIQYYNGEERAKGNILERFSAQQFPDLHSELNLSSLELGDSALYFCASSVVGGYADTQYFGPGTRLTVL.

The CDR3 nucleotides are TGTGCCAGCAGTGATACTATGAACACTGAAGCTTTCTTT. It is translated as CASSDTMNTEAFF. This sequence joins TRBV6-4 and TRBJ1-1, with D unresolved. The CDR3 runs 13 residues. Looked up from germline, CDR1 is MRHNA and CDR2 is SNTAGT. V was cut by 3 bases and J by 0 bases, with 5 bases left in between.

This clone has more than one count but fewer than ten. The chain recombines TRBV18 with TRBJ2-7, with TRBD2 matching 13 bases. J was trimmed by 0 bases and V by 5 bases; bases with no gene match: 10. The CDR3 consists of 18 residues. Germline CDR1 is KGHSH and CDR2 is LQKENI. The CDR3: CASSSGLAGRRGSYEQYF. In DNA, the CDR3 is TGTGCCAGCTCATCGGGACTAGCGGGGCGGAGGGGCTCCTACGAGCAGTACTTC.

V gene TRBV11-3 combines with J gene TRBJ2-1; D remains ambiguous. Between the trimmed V and J ends, which lost 2 bases and 0 bases, there was a span of 8 bases. This CDR3 spans 15 amino acids. CDR1 is SGHNT and CDR2 is YENEEA in the germline V gene. This chain's CDR3 is CASSLRGSSYNEQFF. As DNA, the CDR3 is TGTGCCAGCAGCTTAAGAGGAAGCTCCTACAATGAGCAGTTCTTC.

V and J are TRBV6-5 and TRBJ1-1; no clear D gene. Germline CDR1 MNHEY, CDR2 SVGAGI. CDR3 length equals 14 residues. V lost 0 bases and J lost 10, with 15 bases in between. DNA for the CDR3: TGTGCCAGCAGTTACTCGGGGAGGTTTGATGTAGCTTTCTTT. This codes for CASSYSGRFDVAFF.

This clone was counted only a few times. This rearrangement joins TRBV27 to TRBJ1-2, with 7 bases fitting TRBD1. V gave up 2 bases and J gave up 0 bases; unmatched junction bases: 3. The CDR3 covers 15 residues. Germline V lookup: CDR1 MNHEY, CDR2 SMNVEV (reference sequence). The CDR3 bases are TGTGCCAGCAGTTTAAGCCAGGGGGCTAACTATGGCTACACCTTC. Translation gives CASSLSQGANYGYTF.

The chain couples TRBV28 to TRBJ2-7; D is perhaps TRBD2 (6 bases). V lost 1 base, J lost 4 bases, and 14 bases lay in between. This CDR3 is built from 15 residues. Germline CDR1 reads MDHEN; CDR2 reads SYDVKM. CDR3: CASSLSGRGSYEQYF. CDR3 DNA: TGTGCCAGCAGTTTATCCGGGAGAGGTTCATACGAGCAGTACTTC.

The chain combines TRBV7-9 with TRBJ1-1; weak D call: TRBD1 (5 bases). Between the trimmed V and J ends, which lost 5 bases and 8 bases, there was a span of 12 bases. CDR1 and CDR2 (germline): SEHNR, FQNEAQ (reference sequence). The CDR3 contains 12 residues. The CDR3 DNA is TGTGCCAGCAGCCCAGACAGTTTCGAAGCTTTCTTT. This codes for CASSPDSFEAFF.

This clone was observed a handful of times. The rearrangement links TRBV28 to TRBJ2-3; 8 nucleotides match TRBD2. The CDR3 loop spans 14 amino acids. After removal of 10 bases from V and 6 bases from J, the junction contained 12 bases not matched to a gene. Germline assignment: CDR1 MDHEN and CDR2 SYDVKM. In DNA, the CDR3 is TGTGCCACCTCGGGGGGGGCACGCGATGATACGCAGTATTTT. Amino acids: CATSGGARDDTQYF.

The CDR3 sequence is CATLLAARYNEQFF. For the CDR3, the DNA is TGTGCCACCCTGTTAGCGGCGCGCTACAATGAGCAGTTCTTC. The chain employs TRBV28 and TRBJ2-1; maybe TRBD2 (6 bases). The germline CDR1 and CDR2 sequences are MDHEN and SYDVKM. The CDR3 has 14 amino acids. V lost 10 bases to trimming and J lost 3 bases, with 16 bases between them.

The CDR3 region has the DNA TGCGCAACCGGGGCAACTAATGAAAAACTGTTTTTT. Amino acid sequence: CATGATNEKLFF. The chain uses TRBV4-1 and TRBJ1-4; no reliable D call. There are 12 residues in the CDR3. CDR1 is MGHRA and CDR2 is YSYEKL in the germline V gene.

On this clone: At one boundary the junction diverges from the germline segment, which might be a read error. The chain carries TRBV9 and TRBJ1-6; D remains ambiguous. The CDR3 has 14 residues. Per the germline V gene, CDR1 is SGDLS and CDR2 is YYNGEE. The CDR3 region has the DNA TGTGCCAGCGGCGTAGCCGGGAGATATTCACCCCTCCACTTT. Protein product: CASGVAGRYSPLHF.

This clone was counted a few times. The junction shows a germline mismatch at one end, possibly a read error. V gene TRBV4-1 combines with J gene TRBJ2-7; the match to TRBD1 covers 9 bases. The V gene's germline CDR1 is MGHRA and CDR2 YSYEKL. The CDR3 contains 15 residues. The CDR3, as DNA: TGCGCCAGCAGCGCCGGGACAGGGCCTCATTACGGGCAGTACTTC. It codes for CASSAGTGPHYGQYF.